The 30 T cell receptor beta chains reported below all come from one sample, sequenced in a study of blood T cell repertoires in COVID-19. Profiling relied on immunoSEQ multiplex PCR, and the TCRdb table lists in-frame clones only, not all of them. The sample lists some 250,000 clones, approximately 84% occurring once. Sequenced input: peripheral blood. The receptors stem from a woman between 25 and 40 years old who had recovered from COVID-19.

The chain employs TRBV25-1 and TRBJ1-5, with D tentatively TRBD1 (5 bases). Per germline, CDR1 MGHDK and CDR2 SYGVNS. V dropped 4 bases and J dropped 4 bases, with 8 bases sitting between them. The CDR3 contains 13 residues. The CDR3: CASSADRNQPQHF. Here the CDR3 DNA reads TGTGCCAGCAGTGCTGACAGAAATCAGCCCCAGCATTTT.

This clone has only one observation. V usage is TRBV18 and J usage is TRBJ2-3, with D tentatively TRBD2 (6 bases). Trimming left V 5 bases short and J 4 bases short, with 13 bases between. Per germline, CDR1 KGHSH and CDR2 LQKENI. The CDR3 runs to 14 residues. The CDR3 sequence: CASSTSKRADTQYF. CDR3 DNA sequence: TGTGCCAGCTCAACATCGAAGCGGGCAGATACGCAGTATTTT.

The chain joins TRBV5-4 to TRBJ2-2, with a possible D match to TRBD1 (5 bases). CDR1 and CDR2 from the germline V gene are SGHNT and YYREEE (reference sequence). V lost 4 bases and J lost 0, with 19 bases in between. The CDR3 extends over 18 amino acids. DNA of the CDR3: TGTGCCAGCAGCCACTCCCGGGTGGACACAACGAACACCGGGGAGCTGTTTTTT. This sequence encodes CASSHSRVDTTNTGELFF.

The count of this clone is one. The rearrangement uses TRBV6-4 and TRBJ1-2; a possible D gene is TRBD1 (5 bases). The CDR3 consists of 15 residues. The ends were cut back, 3 bases at V and 0 bases at J, with 11 bases in the middle. CDR1 is MRHNA and CDR2 is SNTAGT in the germline V gene. The CDR3 is CASSESGITNYGYTF. CDR3 bases: TGTGCCAGCAGTGAATCAGGGATTACTAACTATGGCTACACCTTC.

The chain joins TRBV5-1 to TRBJ1-1; D remains ambiguous. The CDR3 is made up of 14 amino acids. V was pared by 0 bases and J by 5 bases, with 11 bases between. CDR1 SGHRS and CDR2 YFSETQ come from the germline V gene. The CDR3 here is CASSLALGGTEAFF. CDR3 coding DNA: TGCGCCAGCAGCTTGGCCCTGGGAGGGACTGAAGCTTTCTTT.

J is TRBJ2-5 and V is TRBV12-3 or TRBV12-4; 7 bases align to TRBD1. The CDR3 consists of 13 residues. Trimming took 6 bases from V and 4 from J; bases not matched to a gene: 5. In DNA, the CDR3 is TGTGCCAGCAGAACAGGGGCGGCAGAGACCCAGTACTTC. This translates into CASRTGAAETQYF.

V gene TRBV18 combines with J gene TRBJ2-5; the match to TRBD2 covers 8 bases. Unmatched junction bases numbered 13, after V lost 0 bases and J lost 7 bases. CDR3 length equals 17 residues. Germline values: CDR1 KGHSH, CDR2 LQKENI. CDR3 residues: CASSPPTGSLTSVTQYF. In DNA form, the CDR3 reads TGTGCCAGCTCACCACCTACAGGGTCCTTGACTAGCGTGACCCAGTACTTC.

This clone was detected once. This chain links TRBV7-9 with TRBJ1-2; weak D call: TRBD1 (6 bases). V was trimmed by 1 base and J by 2 bases, leaving 11 bases between them. The CDR3 has 15 residues. Germline CDR1 and CDR2: SEHNR and FQNEAQ (reference sequence). In DNA, the CDR3 is TGTGCCAGCAGCTTAGGACAGGATGGCAACTATGGCTACACCTTC. Encoded protein: CASSLGQDGNYGYTF.

This chain links TRBV12-5 with TRBJ1-3, with 8 bases that match TRBD1. The V segment lost 0 bases and the J segment 4 bases; nucleotides outside the gene matches: 2. The CDR3 contains 15 residues. Germline V CDR1 and CDR2: LGHNT, FRNRAP. CDR3 sequence (DNA): TGTGCTAGTGGTTTGGTACGGGACAGGGGAAACACCATATATTTT. This sequence encodes CASGLVRDRGNTIYF.

The chain links TRBV9 to TRBJ2-7, with TRBD2 matching 9 bases. The germline V gene encodes CDR1 SGDLS and CDR2 YYNGEE. The CDR3 consists of 15 residues. Trimming cost V 0 bases and J 5 bases; bases outside gene matches: 6. The CDR3 DNA sequence: TGTGCCAGCAGCGTAGAAAGCGGGGGGTTGAACGAGCAGTACTTC. Translating gives CASSVESGGLNEQYF.

The chain recombines TRBV4-1 with TRBJ1-1; TRBD1 aligns across 8 bases. The CDR3 contains 13 residues. CDR1 MGHRA and CDR2 YSYEKL come from the germline V gene. V gave up 7 bases and J gave up 2 bases; unmatched junction bases: 3. CDR3 coding DNA: TGCGCCAGCACCCAGGGGGCCAACACTGAAGCTTTCTTT. It codes for CASTQGANTEAFF.

The genes are TRBV6-5 and TRBJ1-3, with D possibly TRBD1 on 5 matching bases. The germline CDR1 and CDR2 sequences are MNHEY and SVGAGI. This CDR3 is 14 amino acids long. Trimming removed 5 bases from V and 2 bases from J, with 10 bases in between. The CDR3 here is CASSPTTAGNTIYF. The CDR3 bases are TGTGCCAGCAGTCCGACGACAGCTGGAAACACCATATATTTT.

The chain couples TRBV14 to TRBJ2-1, with TRBD2 matching 8 bases. Germline loops: CDR1 SGHDN, CDR2 FVKESK. The CDR3 has 18 amino acids. V lost 4 bases, J lost 3 bases, and 14 bases stayed unmatched. CDR3 in DNA: TGTGCCAGCAGCCCACCGGCGGAGCGGGGGCTTTTCTACAATGAGCAGTTCTTC. This translates into CASSPPAERGLFYNEQFF.

The chain links TRBV20-1 to TRBJ2-5, with a weak D call TRBD2 (6 bases). CDR3 size: 15 residues. Looked up from germline, CDR1 is DFQATT and CDR2 is SNEGSKA (reference sequence). Trimming removed 3 bases from V and 6 bases from J, with 20 bases in between. Written as DNA, the CDR3 is TGCAGTGCTAGTGAGGGACTCCATGGGGGAAAGACCCAGTACTTC. Translation: CSASEGLHGGKTQYF.

For this clone: The sample has other DNA sequences that encode this CDR3 too. The V and J genes are TRBV4-2 and TRBJ2-7; D might be TRBD2 (6 bases). The CDR3 runs 14 residues. Trimming shortened V by 0 bases and J by 4 bases, and 10 bases separated the two germline ends. CDR1 is LGHNA and CDR2 is YNFKEQ in the germline V gene. The CDR3 DNA reads TGTGCCAGCAGCCAAGAGTACGGGGGTTACGAGCAGTACTTC. It codes for CASSQEYGGYEQYF.

The rearrangement joins TRBV7-8 to TRBJ2-1, with 7 positions matching TRBD2. Germline-derived CDR1 and CDR2 are SGHVS and FQNEAQ. Unmatched junction bases numbered 5, after V lost 5 bases and J lost 10 bases. The CDR3 consists of 12 residues. The CDR3 sequence is CASSQAGREQFF. The DNA for the CDR3 is TGTGCCAGCAGCCAGGCCGGGAGGGAGCAGTTCTTC.

The chain carries TRBV5-6 and TRBJ1-4; 9 bases are a match to TRBD1. J lost 5 bases, V lost 1 base, and 3 bases had no gene match. Germline V gives CDR1 SGHDT, CDR2 YYEEEE. CDR3 length equals 15 residues. CDR3 sequence reads: CASSLSGQGNEKLFF. CDR3 bases: TGTGCCAGCAGCTTGAGCGGACAGGGGAATGAAAAACTGTTTTTT.

The chain links TRBV6-6 to TRBJ2-1; a weak D match, TRBD2 (6 bases). Germline loops: CDR1 MNHNY, CDR2 SVGAGI (reference sequence). The V and J ends lost 7 bases and 9 bases respectively, with 16 bases between them. This CDR3 is built from 13 residues. CDR3 sequence: CASIPPAGREQFF. The CDR3 DNA reads TGTGCCAGCATCCCCCCCGCGGGGCGTGAGCAGTTCTTC.

This sequence joins TRBV6-6 and TRBJ2-5; D uncertain. CDR1 and CDR2 from the germline V gene are MNHNY and SVGAGI (reference sequence). CDR3 length equals 13 residues. V lost 1 base, J lost 5 bases, and 8 bases lay in between. The CDR3 is CASSYLGWETQYF. The DNA for the CDR3 is TGTGCCAGCAGTTACTTGGGCTGGGAGACCCAGTACTTC.

The chain carries TRBV4-2 and TRBJ1-2, with a tentative D call TRBD1 (6 bases). Trimming shortened V by 1 base and J by 4 bases, and 16 bases separated the two germline ends. The CDR3 has 16 amino acids. In germline, CDR1 is LGHNA, CDR2 YNFKEQ. The DNA for the CDR3 is TGTGCCAGCAGCCAAGTGTCGGGGGGCCTCTCCTATGGCTACACCTTC. This translates into CASSQVSGGLSYGYTF.

The genes are TRBV10-2 and TRBJ2-1, with D hard to call. This CDR3 spans 15 amino acids. Trimming removed 3 bases from V and 0 bases from J, with 9 bases in between. Germline CDR1 and CDR2: WSHSY and SAAADI. This chain's CDR3 is CASSDGSDSYNEQFF. The CDR3 coding sequence is TGCGCCAGCAGTGATGGCTCAGACTCCTACAATGAGCAGTTCTTC.

The chain couples TRBV10-3 to TRBJ2-3; no firm D call. Trimming left V 3 bases short and J 0 bases short, with 4 bases between. Germline CDR1 is ENHRY and CDR2 is SYGVKD. The CDR3 is made up of 13 amino acids. CDR3 region: CAISEQSTDTQYF. In DNA form, the CDR3 reads TGTGCCATCAGTGAACAAAGCACAGATACGCAGTATTTT.

The rearrangement uses TRBV5-1 and TRBJ1-3, with TRBD1 identical over 8 bases. CDR3 length equals 15 residues. CDR1 and CDR2 (germline): SGHRS, YFSETQ. J gave up 3 bases and V 5 bases, and 7 bases lay outside the gene matches. This CDR3 reads CASSTTGGNGNTIYF. The CDR3 DNA follows: TGCGCCAGCAGTACTACAGGGGGTAATGGAAACACCATATATTTT.

The chain carries TRBV30 and TRBJ2-7, with no clear D. V lost 2 bases, J lost 4 bases, and 6 bases lay in between. This CDR3 has 11 amino acids. Germline CDR1 GTSNPN, CDR2 SVGIG (reference sequence). CDR3 coding DNA: TGTGCCTGGAGTTTCAGGTACGAGCAGTACTTC. Amino acids: CAWSFRYEQYF. The full variable domain, in which reference TRBV30 and TRBJ2-7 provide the parts outside the CDR3, is SQTIHQWPATLVQPVGSPLSLECTVEGTSNPNLYWYRQAAGRGLQLLFYSVGIGQISSEVPQNLSASRPQDRQFILSSKKLLLSDSGFYLCAWSFRYEQYFGPGTRLTVT.

The genes are TRBV2 and TRBJ1-1, with TRBD1 as a possible D gene (5 bases). This CDR3 has 15 residues. CDR1 and CDR2 (germline): SNHLY, FYNNEI. V was clipped by 6 bases and J by 5 bases, with 19 bases between them. CDR3 nucleotides: TGTGCCAGCAGCGCCCTTTTAGGGGTGTGGACTGAAGCTTTCTTT. It encodes CASSALLGVWTEAFF. The full variable domain, with the rest looked up from reference TRBV2 and TRBJ1-1, is EPEVTQTPSHQVTQMGQEVILRCVPISNHLYFYWYRQILGQKVEFLVSFYNNEISEKSEIFDDQFSVERPDGSNFTLKIRSTKLEDSAMYFCASSALLGVWTEAFFGQGTRLTVV.

This chain joins TRBV7-2 and TRBJ2-1, with TRBD2 identical over 7 bases. Germline trimming cut 2 bases from V and 8 bases from J; bases unmatched to any gene: 3. The CDR3 sequence is 13 residues long. Germline lookup yields CDR1 SGHTA and CDR2 FQGNSA. The CDR3 is CASSLRLADEQFF. In DNA, the CDR3 is TGTGCCAGCAGCTTAAGACTAGCAGATGAGCAGTTCTTC.

The chain couples TRBV7-6 to TRBJ1-2; 8 bases align to TRBD1. The CDR3 consists of 15 residues. CDR1 and CDR2 from the germline V gene are SGHVS and FNYEAQ. V gave up 1 base and J gave up 3 bases; unmatched junction bases: 4. This CDR3 reads CASSLDRQGYYGYTF. CDR3 in DNA: TGTGCCAGCAGCTTAGATAGACAGGGGTACTATGGCTACACCTTC.

This clone has more than one count but fewer than ten. The chain combines TRBV7-8 with TRBJ2-3; 12 bases are shared with TRBD2. The CDR3 contains 15 residues. V trimming: 7 bases; J trimming: 5 bases; junction bases outside the gene matches: 7. The germline CDR1 and CDR2 sequences are SGHVS and FQNEAQ. CDR3 sequence (DNA): TGTGCCAGCACCTCTAGCGGGGGGGCTGGAGATACGCAGTATTTT. Its protein is CASTSSGGAGDTQYF.

V gene TRBV15 combines with J gene TRBJ1-1, with D possibly matching TRBD1 (5 bases). V was clipped by 0 bases and J by 1 base, with 9 bases between them. The CDR3 sequence is 15 residues long. Germline assignment: CDR1 LNHNV and CDR2 YYDKDF (reference sequence). The CDR3 loop reads CATSRDRVKNTEAFF. CDR3 in DNA: TGTGCCACCAGCAGAGACAGGGTAAAGAACACTGAAGCTTTCTTT. The variable domain in full, completed from reference TRBV15 and TRBJ1-1, reads DAMVIQNPRYQVTQFGKPVTLSCSQTLNHNVMYWYQQKSSQAPKLLFHYYDKDFNNEADTPDNFQSRRPNTSFCFLDIRSPGLGDTAMYLCATSRDRVKNTEAFFGQGTRLTVV.

The V and J genes are TRBV19 and TRBJ2-5; TRBD1 aligns across 7 bases. Trimming at V came to 3 bases and at J to 4 bases, leaving 5 bases not matched to a gene. Germline-derived CDR1 and CDR2 are LNHDA and SQIVND (reference sequence). There are 14 residues in the CDR3. Here the CDR3 reads CASSIWDRRETQYF. The CDR3 DNA reads as TGTGCCAGTAGTATTTGGGACAGACGAGAGACCCAGTACTTC.